One and the same sample provided the 10 T cell receptor beta chains below, sequenced in a study of blood T cell repertoires in COVID-19 (dated by TCRdb to 2020 to 2021). The receptor library was made with the immunoSEQ multiplex PCR assay. The clones in this table, taken by TCRdb from immuneACCESS, are in-frame only. Not every clone is retained; where verified, under half of the shortfall comes from an unresolved V gene, and the cause of the rest is unknown. The sample contains about 260,000 clones, about 80% of them found a single time. The top ten clones comprise roughly 4% of the sample. The specimen sequenced was PBMCs or T cells enriched from blood (not recorded which). These receptors were obtained from a young man with acute COVID-19.

This chain connects TRBV4-3 to TRBJ2-1, with a weak D call TRBD2 (6 bases). V gave up 1 base and J gave up 0 bases, with 13 bases separating them. The germline CDR1 and CDR2 sequences are LGHNA and YSLEER. The CDR3 contains 17 residues. CDR3 in DNA: TGCGCCAGCAGCCAAGGACTAGAACCTAGCTCCTACAATGAGCAGTTCTTC. It encodes CASSQGLEPSSYNEQFF.

This clone was detected a few times. The gene calls are TRBV7-8 and TRBJ1-5; 7 positions agree with TRBD1. The germline gives CDR1 SGHVS, CDR2 FQNEAQ. The V gene end was trimmed by 5 bases and the J gene end by 5 bases; junction bases not matched to a gene: 3. The CDR3 consists of 13 residues. The CDR3 sequence is CASSLDRDQPQHF. CDR3 DNA sequence: TGTGCCAGCAGCCTTGACAGGGATCAGCCCCAGCATTTT.

V and J are TRBV19 and TRBJ1-2; D call uncertain. Germline-derived CDR1 and CDR2 are LNHDA and SQIVND (reference sequence). V was clipped by 5 bases and J by 7 bases, with 20 bases between them. The CDR3 extends over 15 amino acids. CDR3 in amino acids: CASSRGFGDLGGYTF. CDR3 DNA sequence: TGTGCCAGTAGTCGAGGGTTCGGGGATCTAGGTGGCTACACCTTC.

The chain uses TRBV3-1 (or the pseudogene TRBV3-2) and TRBJ2-5; 8 positions agree with TRBD2. The junction had 4 bases not matched to a gene; V was cut back by 2 bases and J by 2 bases. Germline loops: CDR1 LGHDT, CDR2 YNNKEL (reference sequence). This CDR3 comprises 15 residues. The CDR3 loop is CASSQKGLGQETQYF. CDR3 nucleotides: TGTGCCAGCAGCCAAAAGGGACTAGGGCAAGAGACCCAGTACTTC.

V is TRBV19 and J is TRBJ2-3; D not resolved. Trimming took off 5 bases at V and 3 bases at J, with 15 bases between the two ends. The CDR3 has 15 amino acids. In germline, CDR1 is LNHDA, CDR2 SQIVND (reference sequence). CDR3 region: CASSWAPHGTDTQYF. The DNA for the CDR3 is TGTGCCAGTAGTTGGGCCCCCCATGGTACAGATACGCAGTATTTT.

The chain is built from TRBV7-2 and TRBJ1-1, with unresolved D. V lost 6 bases to trimming and J lost 1 base, with 9 bases between them. This CDR3 has 13 amino acids. Germline CDR1 and CDR2: SGHTA and FQGNSA. CDR3 amino acids: CASSPIQNTEAFF. The CDR3 nucleotides read TGTGCCAGCAGTCCCATCCAGAACACTGAAGCTTTCTTT.

The rearrangement uses TRBV2 and TRBJ1-5, with TRBD1 as a possible D gene (5 bases). The CDR3 sequence is 13 residues long. Trimming shortened V by 1 base and J by 7 bases, and 8 bases separated the two germline ends. CDR1 SNHLY and CDR2 FYNNEI come from the germline V gene. CDR3 sequence: CASSEEGWQPQHF. In DNA form, the CDR3 reads TGTGCCAGCAGTGAAGAGGGGTGGCAGCCCCAGCATTTT.

The J gene is TRBJ2-6, the V gene TRBV6-5; 7 bases are a match to TRBD1. This CDR3 region has 15 residues. From germline, CDR1 is MNHEY and CDR2 SVGAGI. V shed 6 bases and J 0 bases; nucleotides not matched to a gene: 2. CDR3 nucleotides: TGTGCCAGCAGCGGGACAGTCTCTGGGGCCAACGTCCTGACTTTC. The encoded protein is CASSGTVSGANVLTF.

The chain uses TRBV6-5 and TRBJ1-1; 11 bases line up with TRBD1. With V trimmed by 2 bases and J by 4 bases, 3 bases remained unmatched. Germline lookup yields CDR1 MNHEY and CDR2 SVGAGI. This CDR3 is 15 amino acids long. CDR3 DNA: TGTGCCAGCAGTTACGGACAGGGGGCGAGCACTGAAGCTTTCTTT. Translated: CASSYGQGASTEAFF.

This clone was recorded once. V gene TRBV6-5 combines with J gene TRBJ1-1; 9 bases are a match to TRBD1. The ends lost 6 bases at V and 0 bases at J; junction bases unmatched: 5. Germline assignment: CDR1 MNHEY and CDR2 SVGAGI. The CDR3 spans 15 residues. This chain's CDR3 is CASRDRGTMNTEAFF. Written as DNA, the CDR3 is TGTGCCAGCAGGGACAGGGGAACTATGAACACTGAAGCTTTCTTT.